This is a list of T cell receptor beta chains from one sample in a study of cytomegalovirus exposure and HLA in healthy donors. Only in-frame clones appear in the TCRdb table, and some are missing; sequencing was by immunoSEQ multiplex PCR. The sample has around 130,000 clones, about four fifths seen once; the top ten hold roughly 4%. Sequences were obtained from PBMCs. Source of these receptors: a woman aged 40 to 50 in good health and CMV-seronegative. The CDR3 runs from the conserved cysteine through the conserved F or W. Each record gives: V gene, J gene, CDR3 length, CDR3 protein.

TRBV18	TRBJ2-3	15	CASLYRGRPTDTQYF
TRBV5-1	TRBJ2-3	17	CASSYRDTGGGLDTQYF
TRBV9	TRBJ2-2	16	CASSALEAGVSGELFF
TRBV5-6	TRBJ1-2	16	CASSPPPGQGLYGYTF
TRBV4-3	TRBJ2-7	14	CASSQDLNSYEQYF
TRBV7-8	TRBJ1-6	16	CASSSTSGTANSPLHF
TRBV18	TRBJ1-1	17	CASSPIHSLQGSTEAFF
TRBV7-9	TRBJ2-3	14	CASSLGQGSDTQYF
TRBV5-1	TRBJ1-2	14	CASSLASVPYGYTF
TRBV6-5	TRBJ2-5	14	CASSFDRSQETQYF